The entry below describes one T cell receptor beta chain. Its antigen is currently unknown. These data are taken from a study of cytomegalovirus exposure and HLA in healthy donors. Study-wide results and caveats: Most CMV-associated TCR beta chains appeared HLA-restricted in a later analysis. CMV serostatus alone was available as immune exposure information. Associated with HLA alleles at 0.05 false discovery rate in a later analysis were some 18,000 TCR beta sequences. Per published reports, the classifier diagnosed cytomegalovirus status with high specificity and sensitivity.

The length of the CDR3 is 13 residues. The J segment lost 11 bases and the V segment lost 6 bases, leaving 10 bases of the junction unmatched. Germline CDR1 is MNHEY and CDR2 is SMNVEV (reference sequence). Researchers ran the PCR with 60 Vbeta and 13 Jbeta primers. The method was immunoSEQ multiplex PCR; TCRdb's version includes in-frame clones alone and lacks a portion of them. The sample yields 65,000 to 90,000 clones, roughly two thirds seen once. Sequencing was done on a sample of PBMCs. The rearrangement joins TRBV27 to TRBJ1-1; 9 bases line up with TRBD1. This sequence originates from a woman between 40 and 55 years old in good health and CMV-seropositive. The CDR3, as DNA: TGTGCCAGCAGGGGGACAGGGCTGGGGTTCGCTTTCTTT. Translation: CASRGTGLGFAFF.